This T cell receptor (beta chain) was sequenced for a study of cytomegalovirus exposure and HLA in healthy donors. In the case of this clone: The antigen remains unidentified.

Study-wide results and limits: Cytomegalovirus association was assigned to about 150 TCR beta chains.

Repertoires were generated with immunoSEQ multiplex PCR, while TCRdb's copy carries only in-frame clones and drops some. The profile shows some 250,000 clones, around 87% of them singletons. The CDR3 is 16 residues long. Trimming took off 0 bases at V and 0 bases at J, with 9 bases between the two ends. The germline CDR1 and CDR2 sequences are MGHRA and YSYEKL. Sample: PBMCs. This sequence originates from a woman under 30 in good health and CMV-seronegative. V is TRBV4-1 and J is TRBJ1-5, with D hard to call. The chain's CDR3 is CASSQDRGYSNQPQHF. CDR3 coding DNA: TGCGCCAGCAGCCAAGATCGGGGTTATAGCAATCAGCCCCAGCATTTT.